The clone carrying this T cell receptor (beta chain) showed up just a few times. Antigen unknown. The germline CDR1 and CDR2 sequences are SGDLS and YYNGEE. Trimming at V came to 4 bases and at J to 5 bases, leaving 8 bases not matched to a gene. The CDR3 consists of 15 residues. This sample was included in a study of T-cell memory formation after mild COVID-19. Background on the study: Clustering of TCRs was largely donor specific.

TCRdb re-called the 5' RACE reads with MiXCR, one entry per CDR3 protein. Of 300,000 to 350,000 distinct CDR3 sequences listed, over 10% are singletons. Whole-study findings and limits: Several responding clones turned up in pre-infection memory, indicating that cross-reactive memory may have taken part.

Input material: PBMCs or a T cell subset sorted from them (not recorded which). J is TRBJ2-1 and V is TRBV9, with 8 positions matching TRBD2. The sequence was obtained from a man aged 18 to 35 who had mild COVID-19 (a few samples of this study predate the infection). Cell type and time point are not known. CDR3 sequence (DNA): TGTGCCAGCAGCCCCCCACCGGGGGGGAACAATGAGCAGTTCTTC. This sequence encodes CASSPPPGGNNEQFF.